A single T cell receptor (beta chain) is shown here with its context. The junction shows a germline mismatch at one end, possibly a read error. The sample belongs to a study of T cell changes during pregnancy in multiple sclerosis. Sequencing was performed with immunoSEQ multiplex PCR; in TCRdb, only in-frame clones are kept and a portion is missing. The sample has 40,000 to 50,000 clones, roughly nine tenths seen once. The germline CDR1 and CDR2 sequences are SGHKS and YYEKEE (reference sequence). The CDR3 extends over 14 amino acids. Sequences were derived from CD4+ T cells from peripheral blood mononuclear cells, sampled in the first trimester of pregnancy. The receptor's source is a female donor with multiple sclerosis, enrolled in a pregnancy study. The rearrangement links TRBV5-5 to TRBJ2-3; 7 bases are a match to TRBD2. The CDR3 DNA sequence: TGTGCCAGCAGCTCCCTGACTAGCAAAGATACGCAGTATTTT. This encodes CASSSLTSKDTQYF.